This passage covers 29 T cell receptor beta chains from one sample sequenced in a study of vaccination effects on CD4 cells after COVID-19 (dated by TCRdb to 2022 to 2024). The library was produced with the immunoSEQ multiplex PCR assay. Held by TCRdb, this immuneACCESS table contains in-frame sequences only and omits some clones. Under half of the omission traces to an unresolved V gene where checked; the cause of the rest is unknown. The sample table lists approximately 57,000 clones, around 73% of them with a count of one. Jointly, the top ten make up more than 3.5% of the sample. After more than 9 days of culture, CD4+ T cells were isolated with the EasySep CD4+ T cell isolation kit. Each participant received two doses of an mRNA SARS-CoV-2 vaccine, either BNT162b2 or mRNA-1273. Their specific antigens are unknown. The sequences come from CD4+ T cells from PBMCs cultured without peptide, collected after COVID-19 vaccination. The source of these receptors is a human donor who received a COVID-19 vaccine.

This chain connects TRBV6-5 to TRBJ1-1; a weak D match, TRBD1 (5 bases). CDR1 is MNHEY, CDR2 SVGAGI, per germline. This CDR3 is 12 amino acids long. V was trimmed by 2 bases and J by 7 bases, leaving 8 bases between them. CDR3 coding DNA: TGTGCCAGCAGTTACAAGGGGCTTGAAGCTTTCTTT. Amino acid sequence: CASSYKGLEAFF.

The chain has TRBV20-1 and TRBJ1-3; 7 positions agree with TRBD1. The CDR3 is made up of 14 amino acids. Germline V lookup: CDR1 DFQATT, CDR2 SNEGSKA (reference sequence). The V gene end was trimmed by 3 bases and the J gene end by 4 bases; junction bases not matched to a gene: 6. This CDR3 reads CSASRGGSGNTIYF. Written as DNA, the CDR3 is TGCAGTGCTAGTAGAGGGGGCTCAGGAAACACCATATATTTT.

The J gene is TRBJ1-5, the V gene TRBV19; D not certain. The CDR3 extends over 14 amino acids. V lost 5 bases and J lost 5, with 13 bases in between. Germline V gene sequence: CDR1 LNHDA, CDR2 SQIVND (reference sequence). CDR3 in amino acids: CASSLMPRDQPQHF. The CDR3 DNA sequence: TGTGCCAGTAGTTTAATGCCGCGGGATCAGCCCCAGCATTTT.

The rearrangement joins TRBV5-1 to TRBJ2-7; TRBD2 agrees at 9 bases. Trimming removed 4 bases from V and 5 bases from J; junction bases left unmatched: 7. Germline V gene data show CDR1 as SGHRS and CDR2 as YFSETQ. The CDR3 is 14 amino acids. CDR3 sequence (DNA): TGCGCCAGCAGCCCAGCGGGGGGACTCCACGAGCAGTACTTC. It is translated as CASSPAGGLHEQYF. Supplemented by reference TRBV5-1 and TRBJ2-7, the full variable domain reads KAGVTQTPRYLIKTRGQQVTLSCSPISGHRSVSWYQQTPGQGLQFLFEYFSETQRNKGNFPGRFSGRQFSNSRSEMNVSTLELGDSALYLCASSPAGGLHEQYFGPGTRLTVT.

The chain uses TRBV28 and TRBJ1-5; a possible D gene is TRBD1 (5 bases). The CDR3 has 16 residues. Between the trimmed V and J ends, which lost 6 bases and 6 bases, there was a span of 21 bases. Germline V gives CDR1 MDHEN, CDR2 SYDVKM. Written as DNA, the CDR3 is TGTGCCAGCAGCAATCCGACACCAGGGAGGCTTCAGCCCCAGCATTTT. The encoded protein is CASSNPTPGRLQPQHF.

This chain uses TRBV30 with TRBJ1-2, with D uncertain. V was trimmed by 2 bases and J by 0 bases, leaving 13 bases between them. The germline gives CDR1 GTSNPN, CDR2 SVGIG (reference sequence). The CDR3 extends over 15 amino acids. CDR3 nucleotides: TGTGCCTGGAGTAATGCAGAACCCACTAACTATGGCTACACCTTC. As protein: CAWSNAEPTNYGYTF. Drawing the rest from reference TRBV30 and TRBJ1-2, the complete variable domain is SQTIHQWPATLVQPVGSPLSLECTVEGTSNPNLYWYRQAAGRGLQLLFYSVGIGQISSEVPQNLSASRPQDRQFILSSKKLLLSDSGFYLCAWSNAEPTNYGYTFGSGTRLTVV.

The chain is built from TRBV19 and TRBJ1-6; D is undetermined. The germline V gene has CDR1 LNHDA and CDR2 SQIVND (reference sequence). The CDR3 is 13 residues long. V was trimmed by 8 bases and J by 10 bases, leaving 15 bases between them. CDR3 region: CASSTDPRSPLHF. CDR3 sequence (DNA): TGTGCCAGTTCTACCGACCCGAGGTCACCCCTCCACTTT.

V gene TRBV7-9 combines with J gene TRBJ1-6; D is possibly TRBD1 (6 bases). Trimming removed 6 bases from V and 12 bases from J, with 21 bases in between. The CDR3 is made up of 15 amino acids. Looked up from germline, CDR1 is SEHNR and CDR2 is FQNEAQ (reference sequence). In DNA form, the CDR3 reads TGTGCCAGCAGTAGTTCGGGGGGCCCCCGGGAACCCCTCCACTTT. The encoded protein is CASSSSGGPREPLHF.

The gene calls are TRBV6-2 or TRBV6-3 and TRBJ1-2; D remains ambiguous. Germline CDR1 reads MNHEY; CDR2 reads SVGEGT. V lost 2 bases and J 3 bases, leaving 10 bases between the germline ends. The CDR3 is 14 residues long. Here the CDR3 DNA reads TGTGCCAGCAGTTACGCAGGTTTGGACTATGGCTACACCTTC. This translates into CASSYAGLDYGYTF.

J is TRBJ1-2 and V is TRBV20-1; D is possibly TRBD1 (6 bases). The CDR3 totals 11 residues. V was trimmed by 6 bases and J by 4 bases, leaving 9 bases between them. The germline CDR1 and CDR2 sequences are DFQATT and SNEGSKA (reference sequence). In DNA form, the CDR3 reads TGCAGTGCCGGGGGCAGCTATGGCTACACCTTC. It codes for CSAGGSYGYTF.

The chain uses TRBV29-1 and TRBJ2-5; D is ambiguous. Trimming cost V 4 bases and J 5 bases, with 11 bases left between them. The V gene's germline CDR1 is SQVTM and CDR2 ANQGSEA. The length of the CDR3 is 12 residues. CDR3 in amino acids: CSVALDRETQYF. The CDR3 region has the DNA TGCAGCGTTGCACTCGACCGGGAGACCCAGTACTTC.

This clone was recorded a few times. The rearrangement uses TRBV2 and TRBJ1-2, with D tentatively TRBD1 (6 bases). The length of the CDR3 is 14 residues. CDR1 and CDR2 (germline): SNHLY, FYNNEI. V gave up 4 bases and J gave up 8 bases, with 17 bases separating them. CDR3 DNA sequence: TGTGCCAGCAGTGCCCGGACAGCCGTGAGGGGCTACACCTTC. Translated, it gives CASSARTAVRGYTF.

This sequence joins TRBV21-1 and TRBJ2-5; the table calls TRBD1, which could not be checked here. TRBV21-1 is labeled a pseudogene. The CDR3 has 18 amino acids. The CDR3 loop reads CASSKRTHRETYQETQYF. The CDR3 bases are TGTGCCAGCAGCAAAAGGACACACAGAGAAACTTACCAAGAGACCCAGTACTTC.

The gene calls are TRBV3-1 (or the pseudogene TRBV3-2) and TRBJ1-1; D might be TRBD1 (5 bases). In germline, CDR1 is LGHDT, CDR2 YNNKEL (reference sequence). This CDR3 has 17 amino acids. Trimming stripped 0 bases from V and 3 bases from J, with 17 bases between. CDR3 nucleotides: TGTGCCAGCAGCCAAGATTGGGAGGGGATACTTTACACTGAAGCTTTCTTT. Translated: CASSQDWEGILYTEAFF.

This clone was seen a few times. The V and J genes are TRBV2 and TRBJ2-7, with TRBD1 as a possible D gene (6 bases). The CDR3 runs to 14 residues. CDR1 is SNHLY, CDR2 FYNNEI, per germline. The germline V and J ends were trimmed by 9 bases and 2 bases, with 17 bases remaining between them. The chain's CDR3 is CASTHGQRTYEQYF. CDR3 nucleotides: TGTGCCAGTACCCACGGACAGCGAACCTACGAGCAGTACTTC.

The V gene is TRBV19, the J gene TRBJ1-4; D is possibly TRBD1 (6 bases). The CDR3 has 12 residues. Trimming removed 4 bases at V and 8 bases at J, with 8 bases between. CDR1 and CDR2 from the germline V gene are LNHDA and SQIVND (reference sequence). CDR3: CASSRQDEKLFF. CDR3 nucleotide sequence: TGTGCCAGTAGTAGACAGGACGAAAAACTGTTTTTT.

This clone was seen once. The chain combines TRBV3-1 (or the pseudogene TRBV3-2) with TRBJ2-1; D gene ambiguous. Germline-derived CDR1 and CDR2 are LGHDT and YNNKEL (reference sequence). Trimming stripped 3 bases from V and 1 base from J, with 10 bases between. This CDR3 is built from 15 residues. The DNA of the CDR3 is TGTGCCAGCAGCCAGAGCGACTCTTCCTACAATGAGCAGTTCTTC. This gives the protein CASSQSDSSYNEQFF.

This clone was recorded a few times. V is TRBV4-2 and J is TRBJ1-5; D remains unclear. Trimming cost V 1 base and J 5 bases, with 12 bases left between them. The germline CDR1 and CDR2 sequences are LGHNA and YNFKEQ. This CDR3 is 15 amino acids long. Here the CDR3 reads CASSQAGRAHQPQHF. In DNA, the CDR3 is TGTGCCAGCAGCCAAGCGGGTCGGGCTCATCAGCCCCAGCATTTT.

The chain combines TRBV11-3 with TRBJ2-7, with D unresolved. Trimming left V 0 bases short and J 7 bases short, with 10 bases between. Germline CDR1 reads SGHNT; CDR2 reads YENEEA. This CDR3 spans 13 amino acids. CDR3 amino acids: CASSLDSLGEQYF. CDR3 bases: TGTGCCAGCAGCTTAGATTCCCTGGGGGAGCAGTACTTC.

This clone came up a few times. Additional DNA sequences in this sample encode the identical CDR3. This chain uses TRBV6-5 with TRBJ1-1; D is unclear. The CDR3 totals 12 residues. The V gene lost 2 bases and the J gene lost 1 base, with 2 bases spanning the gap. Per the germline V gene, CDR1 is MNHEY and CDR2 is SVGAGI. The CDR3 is CASSYRNTEAFF. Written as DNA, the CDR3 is TGTGCCAGCAGTTACCGGAACACTGAAGCTTTCTTT.

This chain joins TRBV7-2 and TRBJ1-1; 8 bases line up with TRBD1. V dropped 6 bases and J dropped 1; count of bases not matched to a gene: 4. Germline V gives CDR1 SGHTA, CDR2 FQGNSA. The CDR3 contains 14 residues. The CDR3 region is CASRPGTGNTEAFF. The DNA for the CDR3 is TGTGCCAGCAGGCCTGGGACAGGGAACACTGAAGCTTTCTTT.

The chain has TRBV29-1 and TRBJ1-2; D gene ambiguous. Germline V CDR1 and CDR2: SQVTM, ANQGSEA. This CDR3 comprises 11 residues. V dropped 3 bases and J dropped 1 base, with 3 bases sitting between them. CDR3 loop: CSVEINYGYTF. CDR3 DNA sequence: TGCAGCGTTGAGATTAACTATGGCTACACCTTC.

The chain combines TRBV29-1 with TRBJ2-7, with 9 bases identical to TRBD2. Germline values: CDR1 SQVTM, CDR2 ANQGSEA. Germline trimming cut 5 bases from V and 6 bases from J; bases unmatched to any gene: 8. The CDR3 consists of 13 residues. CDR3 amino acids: CSVSTSGWREQYF. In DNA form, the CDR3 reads TGCAGCGTTAGCACTAGCGGGTGGCGCGAGCAGTACTTC.

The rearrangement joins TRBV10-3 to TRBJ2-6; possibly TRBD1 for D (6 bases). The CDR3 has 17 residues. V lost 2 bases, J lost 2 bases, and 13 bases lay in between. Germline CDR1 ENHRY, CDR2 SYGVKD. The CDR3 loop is CAISETGLGAGANVLTF. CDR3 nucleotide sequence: TGTGCCATCAGTGAGACAGGGTTAGGCGCTGGGGCCAACGTCCTGACTTTC.

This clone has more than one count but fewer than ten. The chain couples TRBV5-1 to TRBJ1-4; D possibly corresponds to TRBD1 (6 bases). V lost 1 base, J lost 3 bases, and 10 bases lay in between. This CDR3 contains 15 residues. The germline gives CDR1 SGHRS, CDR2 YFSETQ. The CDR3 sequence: CASSLQGPPNEKLFF. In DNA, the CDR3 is TGCGCCAGCAGCTTGCAGGGGCCACCTAATGAAAAACTGTTTTTT. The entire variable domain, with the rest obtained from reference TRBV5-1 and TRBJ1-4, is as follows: KAGVTQTPRYLIKTRGQQVTLSCSPISGHRSVSWYQQTPGQGLQFLFEYFSETQRNKGNFPGRFSGRQFSNSRSEMNVSTLELGDSALYLCASSLQGPPNEKLFFGSGTQLSVL.

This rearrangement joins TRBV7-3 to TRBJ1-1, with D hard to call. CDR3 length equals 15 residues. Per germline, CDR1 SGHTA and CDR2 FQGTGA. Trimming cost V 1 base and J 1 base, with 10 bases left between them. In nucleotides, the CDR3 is TGTGCCAGCAGCTTAAGGCAGACTACGAACACTGAAGCTTTCTTT. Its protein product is CASSLRQTTNTEAFF.

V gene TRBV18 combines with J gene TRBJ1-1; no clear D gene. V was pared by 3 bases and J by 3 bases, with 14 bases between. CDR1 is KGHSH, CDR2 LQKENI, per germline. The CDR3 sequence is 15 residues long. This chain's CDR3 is CASSPPSLLDTEAFF. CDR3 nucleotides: TGTGCCAGCTCACCTCCGAGCCTATTGGACACTGAAGCTTTCTTT. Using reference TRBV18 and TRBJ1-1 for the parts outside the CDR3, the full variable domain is NAGVMQNPRHLVRRRGQEARLRCSPMKGHSHVYWYRQLPEEGLKFMVYLQKENIIDESGMPKERFSAEFPKEGPSILRIQQVVRGDSAAYFCASSPPSLLDTEAFFGQGTRLTVV.

The CDR3 sequence is CASSQEGVAYGYTF. CDR3 in DNA: TGTGCCAGCAGCCAAGAGGGGGTAGCCTATGGCTACACCTTC. V gene TRBV4-2 combines with J gene TRBJ1-2; D possibly corresponds to TRBD1 (5 bases). Germline V gives CDR1 LGHNA, CDR2 YNFKEQ. This CDR3 comprises 14 residues. V was pared by 0 bases and J by 4 bases, with 9 bases between.

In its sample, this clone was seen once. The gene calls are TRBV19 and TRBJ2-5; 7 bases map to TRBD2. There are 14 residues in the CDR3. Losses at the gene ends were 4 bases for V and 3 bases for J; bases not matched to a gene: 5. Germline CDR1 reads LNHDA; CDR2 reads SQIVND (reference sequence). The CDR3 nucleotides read TGTGCCAGTAGTAGGGGGGGGAAAGAAGAGACCCAGTACTTC. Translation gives CASSRGGKEETQYF. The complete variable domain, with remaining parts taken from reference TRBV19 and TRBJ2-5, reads DGGITQSPKYLFRKEGQNVTLSCEQNLNHDAMYWYRQDPGQGLRLIYYSQIVNDFQKGDIAEGYSVSREKKESFPLTVTSAQKNPTAFYLCASSRGGKEETQYFGPGTRLLVL.